These 4 T cell receptor beta chains originate from one sample sequenced in a study of neurological immune-mediated disorders. TCRdb re-derived calls from the 5' RACE reads in MiXCR, one entry per CDR3 protein. The repertoire has some 48,000 distinct CDR3 sequences, about 9.4% of them found once; the top ten carry less than 25%. Sequencing input: PBMCs. These receptors came from a woman aged 40 to 50 with HTLV-1-associated myelopathy (HAM/TSP).

This clonotype was observed many times. This chain joins TRBV4-3 and TRBJ1-1; D is unclear. Germline V gene sequence: CDR1 LGHNA, CDR2 YSLEER. CDR3 length equals 15 residues. The germline V and J ends were trimmed by 0 bases and 0 bases, with 8 bases remaining between them. DNA for the CDR3: TGCGCCAGCAGCCAAGACGGCAGAATGAACACTGAAGCTTTCTTT. Protein: CASSQDGRMNTEAFF.

This clonotype was seen a few times. J is TRBJ1-1 and V is TRBV7-9; TRBD1 agrees at 9 bases. Germline CDR1 and CDR2: SEHNR and FQNEAQ (reference sequence). V was pared by 4 bases and J by 4 bases, with 4 bases of the junction left unmatched. This CDR3 contains 14 residues. Here the CDR3 DNA reads TGTGCCAGCAGCTCCGGGACAGGGATCACTGAAGCTTTCTTT. This sequence encodes CASSSGTGITEAFF.

The table lists this clonotype with many counts. This chain connects TRBV4-3 to TRBJ2-3; 10 bases are shared with TRBD2. J lost 6 bases, V lost 2 bases, and 8 bases had no gene match. Germline CDR1 LGHNA, CDR2 YSLEER. The CDR3 spans 16 residues. In nucleotides, the CDR3 is TGCGCCAGCAGCCAATCCGGTAGCGGGGGGTTGGATACGCAGTATTTT. It specifies CASSQSGSGGLDTQYF.

This clonotype was counted a few times. This rearrangement joins TRBV7-9 to TRBJ2-1; D uncertain. The germline gives CDR1 SEHNR, CDR2 FQNEAQ (reference sequence). The CDR3 extends over 16 amino acids. V lost 0 bases and J lost 3, with 12 bases in between. CDR3 region: CASSLAVWQHYNEQFF. CDR3 sequence (DNA): TGTGCCAGCAGCTTAGCCGTCTGGCAGCACTACAATGAGCAGTTCTTC.